Shown below are 23 T cell receptor beta chains from a single sample sequenced in a study of cytomegalovirus exposure and HLA in healthy donors. The data were produced by immunoSEQ multiplex PCR, yet TCRdb's version contains in-frame clones alone and is incomplete. The sample consists of some 100,000 clones, around 88% of them appearing once. Source material: PBMCs. All receptors derive from a man between 18 and 29 years old in good health and CMV-seronegative.

The rearrangement uses TRBV5-1 and TRBJ2-3, with 7 nucleotides matching TRBD1. The junction had 5 bases not matched to a gene; V was cut back by 3 bases and J by 1 base. Per germline, CDR1 SGHRS and CDR2 YFSETQ. This CDR3 has 15 amino acids. The CDR3, as DNA: TGCGCCAGCAGCTCCGGGACAGCACGCACAGATACGCAGTATTTT. Translating it yields CASSSGTARTDTQYF.

This rearrangement joins TRBV6-1 to TRBJ1-5, with 9 bases fitting TRBD1. The CDR3 is 15 residues long. Trimming cost V 6 bases and J 8 bases; bases outside gene matches: 11. Germline V CDR1 and CDR2: MNHNS, SASEGT. The CDR3 nucleotides read TGTGCCAGCAGAACAGGGGGCCACCGCGGGGAGCCCCAGCATTTT. Translation: CASRTGGHRGEPQHF.

The V call is TRBV4-1, the J call TRBJ2-5; TRBD2 matches 11 bases. Per the germline V gene, CDR1 is MGHRA and CDR2 is YSYEKL. CDR3 length: 16 amino acids. Germline trimming cut 3 bases from V and 4 bases from J; bases unmatched to any gene: 7. Written as DNA, the CDR3 is TGCGCCAGCAGCCATCTTAGCGGGGGGGCCCTAGAGACCCAGTACTTC. Protein sequence: CASSHLSGGALETQYF.

This rearrangement joins TRBV7-6 to TRBJ2-1; 13 nucleotides match TRBD2. The CDR3 is 16 residues long. Looked up from germline, CDR1 is SGHVS and CDR2 is FNYEAQ. V dropped 2 bases and J dropped 8; count of bases not matched to a gene: 6. In nucleotides, the CDR3 is TGTGCCAGCAGCTTATCACTAGCGGGGGGGAGGGATGAGCAGTTCTTC. Translating it yields CASSLSLAGGRDEQFF.

This rearrangement joins TRBV28 to TRBJ1-2; D is possibly TRBD1 (5 bases). The CDR3 extends over 15 amino acids. V lost 10 bases, J lost 7 bases, and 25 bases lay in between. CDR1 is MDHEN, CDR2 SYDVKM, per germline. The CDR3 sequence is CAIRRRGSLDGGYTF. Here the CDR3 DNA reads TGTGCCATACGTCGCCGGGGGAGTCTTGATGGTGGCTACACCTTC.

The chain employs TRBV5-1 and TRBJ2-2, with no clear D. Germline values: CDR1 SGHRS, CDR2 YFSETQ. Trimming stripped 2 bases from V and 4 bases from J, with 9 bases between. This CDR3 is 14 amino acids long. CDR3 protein: CASSLQATTGELFF. The CDR3 DNA follows: TGCGCCAGCAGCTTACAAGCGACCACCGGGGAGCTGTTTTTT.

This chain links TRBV2 with TRBJ2-1, with D hard to call. The germline V and J ends were trimmed by 3 bases and 7 bases, with 10 bases remaining between them. This CDR3 is 13 amino acids long. Germline loops: CDR1 SNHLY, CDR2 FYNNEI. The CDR3 reads CASSEVRRNEQFF. Written as DNA, the CDR3 is TGTGCCAGCAGTGAGGTCCGGCGGAATGAGCAGTTCTTC.

This clone was detected only once. The chain recombines TRBV27 with TRBJ2-7, with D perhaps matching TRBD1 (6 bases). In germline, CDR1 is MNHEY, CDR2 SMNVEV (reference sequence). CDR3 length: 18 amino acids. Trimming shortened V by 7 bases and J by 3 bases, and 28 bases separated the two germline ends. CDR3 amino acids: CASTANALGGYEVYEQYF. CDR3 nucleotide sequence: TGTGCCAGCACCGCAAACGCTCTTGGGGGCTATGAGGTCTACGAGCAGTACTTC.

This chain uses TRBV18 with TRBJ1-3, with no clear D. This CDR3 is built from 17 residues. CDR1 KGHSH and CDR2 LQKENI come from the germline V gene. Trimming left V 6 bases short and J 0 bases short, with 18 bases between. The CDR3 loop is CASSLSLTSFSGNTIYF. DNA for the CDR3: TGTGCCAGCTCCCTTTCCCTAACCTCGTTCTCTGGAAACACCATATATTTT.

This clone occurred a few times. J is TRBJ2-7 and V is TRBV2; 8 bases map to TRBD1. The CDR3 is 15 amino acids. Germline assignment: CDR1 SNHLY and CDR2 FYNNEI. J was trimmed by 2 bases and V by 7 bases; bases with no gene match: 10. This chain's CDR3 is CASNDRDRSTYEQYF. In nucleotides, the CDR3 is TGTGCCAGCAACGACCGGGACAGGTCAACCTACGAGCAGTACTTC.

The chain uses TRBV27 and TRBJ1-5, with D tentatively TRBD1 (5 bases). Germline CDR1 and CDR2: MNHEY and SMNVEV (reference sequence). V gave up 2 bases and J gave up 4 bases, with 9 bases separating them. This CDR3 contains 14 residues. CDR3 sequence: CASSLRGGNQPQHF. CDR3 nucleotides: TGTGCCAGCAGTTTACGGGGGGGGAATCAGCCCCAGCATTTT.

The rearrangement joins TRBV30 to TRBJ1-1; D is unclear. V gave up 0 bases and J gave up 2 bases, with 7 bases separating them. The V gene's germline CDR1 is GTSNPN and CDR2 SVGIG (reference sequence). This CDR3 contains 13 residues. The CDR3 DNA sequence: TGTGCCTGGAGTGTACAGTCAAACACTGAAGCTTTCTTT. The encoded protein is CAWSVQSNTEAFF.

The rearrangement joins TRBV7-8 to TRBJ2-5, with 9 bases fitting TRBD2. Germline values: CDR1 SGHVS, CDR2 FQNEAQ. Unmatched junction bases numbered 10, after V lost 6 bases and J lost 2 bases. The CDR3 runs 16 residues. The CDR3 nucleotides read TGTGCCAGCAGACCCCGGGTAGCGGGGGAACAAGAGACCCAGTACTTC. The encoded protein is CASRPRVAGEQETQYF.

This clone occurred once. The V gene is TRBV4-3, the J gene TRBJ1-5, with unresolved D. V lost 6 bases, J lost 5 bases, and 17 bases lay in between. The length of the CDR3 is 15 residues. Germline CDR1 LGHNA, CDR2 YSLEER. Here the CDR3 DNA reads TGCGCCAGCAGTCGTACAGAAATCGGGGATCAGCCCCAGCATTTT. As protein: CASSRTEIGDQPQHF.

This chain links TRBV19 with TRBJ2-2; no definite D call. The V gene lost 6 bases and the J gene lost 1 base, with 6 bases spanning the gap. Per the germline V gene, CDR1 is LNHDA and CDR2 is SQIVND (reference sequence). CDR3 length: 13 amino acids. In nucleotides, the CDR3 is TGTGCCAGTAGGGGCAAGAACACCGGGGAGCTGTTTTTT. This codes for CASRGKNTGELFF.

The chain uses TRBV5-1 and TRBJ1-1; no clear D gene. The CDR3 loop spans 12 amino acids. Germline CDR1 is SGHRS and CDR2 is YFSETQ. Trimming took off 0 bases at V and 7 bases at J, with 7 bases between the two ends. CDR3 region: CASSLEFSEAFF. Here the CDR3 DNA reads TGCGCCAGCAGCTTGGAGTTTAGTGAAGCTTTCTTT.

There are a few counts of this clone. The chain combines TRBV6-4 with TRBJ2-1; D remains ambiguous. The germline CDR1 and CDR2 sequences are MRHNA and SNTAGT. This CDR3 is built from 13 residues. The V end lost 5 bases, the J end lost 5 bases, and 10 bases lay between the germline ends. The CDR3, as DNA: TGTGCCAGCAGTTCGTCGGCGGACAATGAGCAGTTCTTC. It encodes CASSSSADNEQFF.

This clone was seen just once. The chain employs TRBV30 and TRBJ2-5, with D tentatively TRBD2 (6 bases). The CDR3 sequence is 13 residues long. Trimming shortened V by 2 bases and J by 9 bases, and 16 bases separated the two germline ends. Germline-derived CDR1 and CDR2 are GTSNPN and SVGIG (reference sequence). The CDR3 DNA is TGTGCCTGGAGTCTTTTTGAGGGACTCGCCCAGTACTTC. This translates into CAWSLFEGLAQYF.

CDR3 loop: CASSQDAGGNTIYF. The CDR3 DNA follows: TGCGCCAGCAGCCAAGATGCGGGGGGAAACACCATATATTTT. This chain links TRBV4-3 with TRBJ1-3; no reliable D call. CDR3 length equals 14 residues. The germline V gene encodes CDR1 LGHNA and CDR2 YSLEER. Trimming stripped 0 bases from V and 4 bases from J, with 7 bases between.

V and J are TRBV15 and TRBJ2-5, with D tentatively TRBD1 (5 bases). The CDR3 length is 14 residues. The V gene's germline CDR1 is LNHNV and CDR2 YYDKDF (reference sequence). V was cut by 4 bases and J by 2 bases, with 11 bases left in between. The CDR3 DNA reads TGTGCCACCAGCAAATTAGGGGAACAAGAGACCCAGTACTTC. Translated: CATSKLGEQETQYF.

The chain combines TRBV7-8 with TRBJ2-7, with D perhaps matching TRBD2 (5 bases). Germline CDR1 is SGHVS and CDR2 is FQNEAQ. This CDR3 contains 15 residues. V dropped 1 base and J dropped 2 bases, with 12 bases sitting between them. The CDR3 sequence is CASSLDRGLAYEQYF. For the CDR3, the DNA is TGTGCCAGCAGCTTAGATCGGGGTTTGGCCTACGAGCAGTACTTC.

This clone was counted only a few times. This chain uses TRBV7-9 with TRBJ1-6; 8 positions agree with TRBD1. This CDR3 is built from 18 residues. Germline CDR1 reads SEHNR; CDR2 reads FQNEAQ (reference sequence). V shed 1 base and J 8 bases; nucleotides not matched to a gene: 13. The CDR3 region has the DNA TGTGCCAGCAGCTTAGTCGACTTCATGCACAGGGGGGATTCACCCCTCCACTTT. This codes for CASSLVDFMHRGDSPLHF.

J is TRBJ1-1 and V is TRBV19, with D tentatively TRBD1 (6 bases). The CDR3 is 13 amino acids. V dropped 5 bases and J dropped 5 bases, with 12 bases sitting between them. The V gene's germline CDR1 is LNHDA and CDR2 SQIVND (reference sequence). The CDR3 bases are TGTGCCAGTAGTGCTCCAGGGGAGACTGAAGCTTTCTTT. This gives the protein CASSAPGETEAFF.